This record looks at one TCR beta chain sequence and its context. The authors sorted CD4+ naive, central memory, regulatory and stem cell-like memory cells via CD45RO/CCR7/CD25/CD127/CD95/CD27. This specimen comes from a study of beta chain features in type 1 diabetes. The CDR3 runs to 14 residues. Per the germline V gene, CDR1 is SGHTA and CDR2 is FQGNSA. V lost 1 base, J lost 7 bases, and 11 bases lay in between. Every bit of the isolated RNA underwent reverse transcription, so sequencing read expressed TCRB transcripts. Produced via immunoSEQ multiplex PCR; TCRdb's table is partial and in-frame only. Here the sample spans around 300,000 clones, 8% being singletons.

The J gene is TRBJ1-5, the V gene TRBV7-2, with D unclear. The sequence came from a woman aged 18 to 35 in good health. Sequenced material: central memory CD4+ T cells from blood. Here the CDR3 reads CASSLGITNQPQHF. CDR3 DNA: TGTGCCAGCAGCTTAGGAATTACTAACCAGCCCCAGCATTTT.